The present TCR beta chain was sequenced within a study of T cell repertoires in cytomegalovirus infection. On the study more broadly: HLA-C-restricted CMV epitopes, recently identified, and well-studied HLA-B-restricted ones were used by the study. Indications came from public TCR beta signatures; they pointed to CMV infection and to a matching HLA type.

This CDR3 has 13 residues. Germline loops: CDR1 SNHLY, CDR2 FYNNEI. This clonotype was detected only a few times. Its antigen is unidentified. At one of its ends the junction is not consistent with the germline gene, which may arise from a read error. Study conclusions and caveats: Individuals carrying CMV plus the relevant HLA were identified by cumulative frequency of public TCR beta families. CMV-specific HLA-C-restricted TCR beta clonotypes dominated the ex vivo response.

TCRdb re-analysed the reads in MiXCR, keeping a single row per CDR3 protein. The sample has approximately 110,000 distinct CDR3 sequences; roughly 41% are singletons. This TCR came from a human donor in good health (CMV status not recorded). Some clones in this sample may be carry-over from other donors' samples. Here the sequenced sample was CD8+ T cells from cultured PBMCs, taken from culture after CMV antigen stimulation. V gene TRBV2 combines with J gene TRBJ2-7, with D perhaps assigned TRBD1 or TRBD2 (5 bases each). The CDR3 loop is CATSAGTNYEQYF. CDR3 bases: TGTGCCACCAGTGCCGGGACCAACTACGAGCAGTACTTC. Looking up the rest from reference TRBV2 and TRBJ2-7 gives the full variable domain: EPEVTQTPSHQVTQMGQEVILRCVPISNHLYFYWYRQILGQKVEFLVSFYNNEISEKSEIFDDQFSVERPDGSNFTLKIRSTKLEDSAMYFCATSAGTNYEQYFGPGTRLTVT.